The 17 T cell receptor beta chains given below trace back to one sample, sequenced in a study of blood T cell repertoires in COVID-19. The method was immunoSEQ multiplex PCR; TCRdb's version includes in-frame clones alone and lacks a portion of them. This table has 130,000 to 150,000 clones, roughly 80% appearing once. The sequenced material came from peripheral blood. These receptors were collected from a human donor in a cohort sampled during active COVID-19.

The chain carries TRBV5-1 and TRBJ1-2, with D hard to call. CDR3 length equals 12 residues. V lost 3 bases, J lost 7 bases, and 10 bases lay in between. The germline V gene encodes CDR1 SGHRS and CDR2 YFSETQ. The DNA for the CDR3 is TGCGCCAGCAGCTCGGCAGGCCTTGGCTACACCTTC. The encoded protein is CASSSAGLGYTF.

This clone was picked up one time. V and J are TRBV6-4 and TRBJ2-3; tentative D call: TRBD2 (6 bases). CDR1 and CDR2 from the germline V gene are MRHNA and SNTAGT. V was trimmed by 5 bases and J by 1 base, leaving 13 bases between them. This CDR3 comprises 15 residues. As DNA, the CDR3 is TGTGCCAGCAGTCCTGAAACGGGGGGCACAGATACGCAGTATTTT. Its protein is CASSPETGGTDTQYF.

CDR3 in DNA: TGTGCCAGCAACGACAGGGTTCACCAGCCCCAGCATTTT. Amino acids: CASNDRVHQPQHF. This chain joins TRBV21-1 and TRBJ1-5; TRBD1 is taken as the D call from the table, unchecked against the DNA. TRBV21-1 is shown as a pseudogene. This CDR3 has 13 residues.

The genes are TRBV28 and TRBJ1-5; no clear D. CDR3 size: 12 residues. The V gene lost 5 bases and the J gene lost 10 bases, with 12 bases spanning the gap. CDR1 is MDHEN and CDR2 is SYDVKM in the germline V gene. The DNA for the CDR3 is TGTGCCAGCAGTCCACCGAGAAAACCCCAGCATTTT. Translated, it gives CASSPPRKPQHF.

The CDR3 DNA is TGTGCCAGCAGCGCCGGACAGGGGGCGAGTATAAATACGCAGTATTTT. Amino acids: CASSAGQGASINTQYF. The genes are TRBV9 and TRBJ2-3; 11 bases are shared with TRBD1. Unmatched junction bases numbered 10, after V lost 3 bases and J lost 7 bases. The germline V gene has CDR1 SGDLS and CDR2 YYNGEE. CDR3 length equals 16 residues. The whole variable domain, filled in from reference TRBV9 and TRBJ2-3, reads DSGVTQTPKHLITATGQRVTLRCSPRSGDLSVYWYQQSLDQGLQFLIQYYNGEERAKGNILERFSAQQFPDLHSELNLSSLELGDSALYFCASSAGQGASINTQYFGPGTRLTVL.

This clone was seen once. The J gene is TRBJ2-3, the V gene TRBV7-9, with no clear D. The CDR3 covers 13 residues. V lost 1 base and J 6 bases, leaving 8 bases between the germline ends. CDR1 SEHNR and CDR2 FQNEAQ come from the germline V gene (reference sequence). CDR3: CASSLGQWDTQYF. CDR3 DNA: TGTGCCAGCAGCTTAGGGCAGTGGGATACGCAGTATTTT.

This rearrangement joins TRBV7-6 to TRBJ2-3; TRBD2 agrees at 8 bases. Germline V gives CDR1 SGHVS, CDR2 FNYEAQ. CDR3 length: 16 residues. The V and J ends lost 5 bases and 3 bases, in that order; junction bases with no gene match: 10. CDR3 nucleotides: TGTGCCAGCAGCCCCCGGGGGGGCTTTAAAACAGATACGCAGTATTTT. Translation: CASSPRGGFKTDTQYF.

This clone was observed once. The CDR3: CAWSEAGNYGYTF. The CDR3 DNA reads TGTGCCTGGAGTGAGGCGGGGAACTATGGCTACACCTTC. The V and J genes are TRBV30 and TRBJ1-2; no definite D call. V was clipped by 1 base and J by 2 bases, with 8 bases between them. This CDR3 contains 13 residues. Germline V lookup: CDR1 GTSNPN, CDR2 SVGIG (reference sequence).

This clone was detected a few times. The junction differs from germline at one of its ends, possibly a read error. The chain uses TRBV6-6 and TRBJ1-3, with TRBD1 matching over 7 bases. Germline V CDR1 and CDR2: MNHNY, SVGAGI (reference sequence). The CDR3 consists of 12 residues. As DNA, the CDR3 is TGTGCCAGCAGTGACAACAGGGGTCCTCCTCATTTT. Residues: CASSDNRGPPHF.

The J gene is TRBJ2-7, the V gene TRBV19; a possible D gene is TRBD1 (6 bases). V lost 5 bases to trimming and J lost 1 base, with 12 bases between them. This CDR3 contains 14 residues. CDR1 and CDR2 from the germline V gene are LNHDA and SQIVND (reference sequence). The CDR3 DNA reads TGTGCCAGTAGTCCGAGGGGGAAATCCTACGAGCAGTACTTC. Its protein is CASSPRGKSYEQYF.

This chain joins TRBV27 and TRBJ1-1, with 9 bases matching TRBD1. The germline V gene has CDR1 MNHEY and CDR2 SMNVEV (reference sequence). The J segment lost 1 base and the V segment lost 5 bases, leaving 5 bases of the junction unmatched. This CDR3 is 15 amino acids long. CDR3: CASSPGDRANTEAFF. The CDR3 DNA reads TGTGCCAGCAGTCCCGGGGACAGGGCGAACACTGAAGCTTTCTTT.

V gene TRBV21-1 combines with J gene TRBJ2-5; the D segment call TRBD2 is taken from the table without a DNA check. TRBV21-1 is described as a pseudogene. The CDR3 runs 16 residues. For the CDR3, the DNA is TGTGCCAGCAGCAAAGAATGGGAGACTAGTCAAGAGACCCAGTACTTC. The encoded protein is CASSKEWETSQETQYF.

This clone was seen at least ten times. CDR3 loop: CASRPDRGEAFF. The CDR3 nucleotides read TGTGCCAGCAGGCCCGACAGGGGTGAAGCTTTCTTT. V gene TRBV6-6 combines with J gene TRBJ1-1, with 8 bases that match TRBD1. The trim removed 6 bases at V and 7 bases at J, leaving 4 bases unmatched. Germline lookup yields CDR1 MNHNY and CDR2 SVGAGI (reference sequence). The CDR3 covers 12 residues.

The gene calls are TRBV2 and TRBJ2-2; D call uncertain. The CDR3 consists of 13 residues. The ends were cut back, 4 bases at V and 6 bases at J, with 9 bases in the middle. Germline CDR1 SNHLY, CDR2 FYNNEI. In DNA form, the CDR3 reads TGTGCCAGCAGTGTTCAGGCCCCCGGGGAGCTGTTTTTT. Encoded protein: CASSVQAPGELFF.

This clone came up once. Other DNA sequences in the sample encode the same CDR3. The CDR3 sequence: CASSPPGSETQYF. CDR3 bases: TGTGCCAGCAGCCCACCGGGGAGCGAGACCCAGTACTTC. V and J are TRBV7-3 and TRBJ2-5; the D gene is possibly TRBD2 (5 bases). Per the germline V gene, CDR1 is SGHTA and CDR2 is FQGTGA. CDR3 length: 13 residues. V shed 5 bases and J shed 5 bases, with 12 bases lying between them.

The DNA for the CDR3 is TGTGCCAGCAGCTTAGTAGCTGACAGGCGAACCGGGGAGCTGTTTTTT. Translated, it gives CASSLVADRRTGELFF. The genes are TRBV7-2 and TRBJ2-2, with a possible D match to TRBD1 (6 bases). Germline lookup yields CDR1 SGHTA and CDR2 FQGNSA. V was trimmed by 1 base and J by 5 bases, leaving 14 bases between them. The CDR3 is made up of 16 amino acids.

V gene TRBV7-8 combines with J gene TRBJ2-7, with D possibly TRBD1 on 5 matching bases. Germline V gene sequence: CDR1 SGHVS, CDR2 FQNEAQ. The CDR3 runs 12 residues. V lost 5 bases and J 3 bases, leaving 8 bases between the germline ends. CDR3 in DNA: TGTGCCAGCAGCATCGACAGCTACGAGCAGTACTTC. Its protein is CASSIDSYEQYF.